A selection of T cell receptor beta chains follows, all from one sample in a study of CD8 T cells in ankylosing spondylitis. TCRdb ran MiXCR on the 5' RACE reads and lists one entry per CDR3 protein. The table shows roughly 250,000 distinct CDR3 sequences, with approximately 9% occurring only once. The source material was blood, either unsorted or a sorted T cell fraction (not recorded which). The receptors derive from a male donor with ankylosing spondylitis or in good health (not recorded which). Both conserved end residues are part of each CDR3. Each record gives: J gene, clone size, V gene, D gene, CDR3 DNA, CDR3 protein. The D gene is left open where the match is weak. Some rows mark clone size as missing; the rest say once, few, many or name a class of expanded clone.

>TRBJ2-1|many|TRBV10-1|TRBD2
TGCGCCAGCAGTGAGTATCGGACTAGCGGGTTAAGCTCCTACAATGAGCAGTTCTTC
CASSEYRTSGLSSYNEQFF
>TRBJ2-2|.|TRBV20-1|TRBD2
TGCAGTGCTCTGGGACTAGCGGGAGTTAACACCGGGGAGCTGTTTTTT
CSALGLAGVNTGELFF
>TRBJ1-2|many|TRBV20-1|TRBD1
TGCAGTGCTAGAGATCCCGGACAGGTGGATGGCTACACCTTC
CSARDPGQVDGYTF
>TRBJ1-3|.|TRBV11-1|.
TGTGCCAGCAGCTTAGAGGGCAGGACAAGCTGGTCCTCTATTGGAAACACCATATATTTT
CASSLEGRTSWSSIGNTIYF
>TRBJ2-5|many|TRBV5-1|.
TGCGCCAGCAGCTTGAAGGGAGGAGAGACCCAGTACTTC
CASSLKGGETQYF
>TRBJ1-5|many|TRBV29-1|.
TGCAGCGTCGCTTACAGGGTGGGTCAGCCCCAGCATTTT
CSVAYRVGQPQHF
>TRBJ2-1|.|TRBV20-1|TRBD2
TGCAGTGCTAGCAATGTCGGACTAGCGGGTTACAATGAGCAGTTCTTC
CSASNVGLAGYNEQFF
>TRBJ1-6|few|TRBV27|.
TGTGCCAGCAGTTGGGGCGCCAGCTCCTATAATTCACCCCTCCACTTT
CASSWGASSYNSPLHF
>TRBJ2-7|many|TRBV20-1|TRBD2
TGCAGTGCTAGATCTACCGGGACTAGCGGGGTGACCTACGAGCAGTACTTC
CSARSTGTSGVTYEQYF
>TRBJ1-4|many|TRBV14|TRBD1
TGTGCCAGCAGCCAATATAGAGGGGGCACGGCTAATGAAAAACTGTTTTTT
CASSQYRGGTANEKLFF
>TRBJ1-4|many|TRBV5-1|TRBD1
TGCGCCAGCACAACAACCGGGACAGGGGATGAAAAACTGTTTTTT
CASTTTGTGDEKLFF
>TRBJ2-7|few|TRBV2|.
TGTGCCAGCAGTGGAGCACAGGCTCTCTACGAGCAGTACTTC
CASSGAQALYEQYF
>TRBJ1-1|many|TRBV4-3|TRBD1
TGCGCCAGCAGCCAGCCCCCAGGACAGGGGGGAGAAGCTTTCTTT
CASSQPPGQGGEAFF
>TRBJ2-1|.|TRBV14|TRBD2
TGTGCCAGCAGCCAAGGGGTCCTAGCGGGGGCTGGATTATCGAACAATGAGCAGTTCTTC
CASSQGVLAGAGLSNNEQFF
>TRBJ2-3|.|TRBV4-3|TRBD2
TGCGCCAGCAGCCTCGGACTAGCCTACCCTCAGGATACGCAGTATTTT
CASSLGLAYPQDTQYF
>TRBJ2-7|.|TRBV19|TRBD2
TGTGCCAGTAGCATAGCGGGGAGCTCCTACGAGCAGTACTTC
CASSIAGSSYEQYF
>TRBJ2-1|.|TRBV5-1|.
TGCGCCAGCAGCTTGCCAGGGGCCCCAAATGAGCAGTTCTTC
CASSLPGAPNEQFF
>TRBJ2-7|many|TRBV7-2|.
TGTGCCAGCAGTCTTAGATACGAGCAGTACTTC
CASSLRYEQYF
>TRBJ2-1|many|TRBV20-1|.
TGCAGTGTTAACAGGGATGATAACTACAATGAGCAGTTCTTC
CSVNRDDNYNEQFF
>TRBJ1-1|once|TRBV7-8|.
TGTACCAGCAGCTTGGGGGTCGAGAACACTGAAGCTTTCTTT
CTSSLGVENTEAFF
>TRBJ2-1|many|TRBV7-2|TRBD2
TGTGCCAGCAGCTTATGGACTAGCGGGAGCGGCCTACCTAGGCAGTTCTTC
CASSLWTSGSGLPRQFF
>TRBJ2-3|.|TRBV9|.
TGTGCCAGCAGCGTAGACCGGCCTCCGCAGTATTTT
CASSVDRPPQYF
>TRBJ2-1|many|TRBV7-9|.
TGTGCCAGCAGCTTAGGGCAGGGCTTTTGGGATGAGCAGTTCTTC
CASSLGQGFWDEQFF
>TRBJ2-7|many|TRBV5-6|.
TGTGCCAGCAGCTTCTCCGCGGACGGCCTCTACGAGCAGTACTTC
CASSFSADGLYEQYF
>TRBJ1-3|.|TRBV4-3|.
TGCGCCAGCAGCCAAGTCGCGGGGCCCCGCTCTGGAAACACCATATATTTT
CASSQVAGPRSGNTIYF
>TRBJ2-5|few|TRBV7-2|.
TGTGCCAGCAGCATAGCAGGGGTACGGGAGACCCAGTACTTC
CASSIAGVRETQYF
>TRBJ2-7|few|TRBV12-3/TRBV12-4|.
TGTGCCAGCAGTTGGGGCGGCCCCTACGAGCAGTACTTC
CASSWGGPYEQYF
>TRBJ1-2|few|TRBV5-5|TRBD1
TGTGCCAGCAGCTTGCTGGACAGGGCCTATGGCTACACCTTC
CASSLLDRAYGYTF
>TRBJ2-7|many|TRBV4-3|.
TGCGCCAGCAGCCCTGGAGCTGGCAGCTACGAGCAGTACTTC
CASSPGAGSYEQYF